What follows are 19 T cell receptor beta chains derived from one specimen sequenced in a study of cytomegalovirus exposure and HLA in healthy donors. Assay: immunoSEQ multiplex PCR; the TCRdb copy retains only in-frame clones and omits some. The sample holds about 140,000 clones, 85% to 90% seen once. Specimen: PBMCs. These receptors all come from a woman aged 18-29 years in good health and CMV-seropositive.

This clone has just one count. The chain has TRBV6-6 and TRBJ1-2; D is perhaps TRBD1 (5 bases). Germline CDR1 reads MNHNY; CDR2 reads SVGAGI (reference sequence). The CDR3 covers 12 residues. Trimming took 7 bases from V and 8 from J, leaving 14 bases between them. The CDR3 nucleotides are TGTGCCAGCAAGTCTCCAACAGGCGGCTACACCTTC. It yields the protein CASKSPTGGYTF.

This clone was seen a few times. This chain connects TRBV9 to TRBJ2-2, with D perhaps matching TRBD2 (6 bases). Trimming took off 3 bases at V and 4 bases at J, with 13 bases between the two ends. The CDR3 has 15 amino acids. Germline-derived CDR1 and CDR2 are SGDLS and YYNGEE. The CDR3 DNA sequence: TGTGCCAGCAGCGCCGGCGGGATGACCACCGGGGAGCTGTTTTTT. This sequence encodes CASSAGGMTTGELFF.

The chain links TRBV30 to TRBJ1-2; TRBD1 might be the D (6 bases). This CDR3 is built from 16 residues. Trimming took off 3 bases at V and 1 base at J, with 18 bases between the two ends. CDR1 GTSNPN and CDR2 SVGIG come from the germline V gene (reference sequence). CDR3: CAWSRTMRTDNYGYTF. In DNA, the CDR3 is TGTGCCTGGAGCCGAACTATGCGGACAGATAACTATGGCTACACCTTC.

The chain couples TRBV5-6 to TRBJ1-6; TRBD1 is a possible D gene (6 bases). Trimming removed 5 bases from V and 10 bases from J, with 16 bases in between. The CDR3 consists of 14 residues. Germline V gene sequence: CDR1 SGHDT, CDR2 YYEEEE. Written as DNA, the CDR3 is TGTGCCAGCAGTGGGGGCGCTTATATCTCACCCCTCCACTTT. It yields the protein CASSGGAYISPLHF.

This clone was recorded a few times. DNA for the CDR3: TGTGCCAGCTCACCCGGACTAGCGGGGCCCGAGCAGTACTTC. It yields the protein CASSPGLAGPEQYF. The chain recombines TRBV18 with TRBJ2-7; 12 nucleotides align to TRBD2. Trimming at V came to 3 bases and at J to 6 bases, leaving 3 bases not matched to a gene. Germline V CDR1 and CDR2: KGHSH, LQKENI. The CDR3 runs 14 residues.

This clone was seen only once. This sequence joins TRBV19 and TRBJ2-7, with 9 nucleotides matching TRBD2. The CDR3 extends over 17 amino acids. The germline CDR1 and CDR2 sequences are LNHDA and SQIVND (reference sequence). The V gene end was trimmed by 0 bases and the J gene end by 3 bases; junction bases not matched to a gene: 9. CDR3 DNA sequence: TGTGCCAGTAGTATAGATCTATCGGCTAGCGGGATCTACGAGCAGTACTTC. It is translated as CASSIDLSASGIYEQYF.

The chain couples TRBV6-1 to TRBJ1-1; 7 bases fit TRBD1. Germline assignment: CDR1 MNHNS and CDR2 SASEGT. Trimming removed 3 bases from V and 4 bases from J; junction bases left unmatched: 5. CDR3 length equals 14 residues. CDR3 bases: TGTGCCAGCAGTGACAGGGGGGTCGTCACTGAAGCTTTCTTT. It translates to CASSDRGVVTEAFF.

The V call is TRBV7-8, the J call TRBJ1-1, with 9 bases lining up with TRBD1. There are 17 residues in the CDR3. The ends lost 2 bases at V and 0 bases at J; junction bases unmatched: 7. CDR1 and CDR2 (germline): SGHVS, FQNEAQ. This CDR3 is CASSLLTGGLMNTEAFF. In DNA form, the CDR3 reads TGTGCCAGCAGCTTATTGACAGGGGGTCTCATGAACACTGAAGCTTTCTTT.

This clone appeared a few times. The rearrangement uses TRBV4-3 and TRBJ2-1, with TRBD1 matching 10 bases. Germline V CDR1 and CDR2: LGHNA, YSLEER. With 4 bases clipped from V and 4 bases from J, the junction kept 4 bases outside the gene matches. CDR3 length equals 15 residues. CDR3 coding DNA: TGCGCCAGCAGCCTGGGACAGGGGAGATACAATGAGCAGTTCTTC. It yields the protein CASSLGQGRYNEQFF.

The rearrangement uses TRBV28 and TRBJ1-2; a possible D gene is TRBD1 (6 bases). The CDR3 runs 14 residues. Trimming took off 3 bases at V and 8 bases at J, with 16 bases between the two ends. CDR1 is MDHEN, CDR2 SYDVKM, per germline. This CDR3 reads CASSFPTGGTGYTF. The CDR3 nucleotides are TGTGCCAGCAGTTTCCCGACAGGAGGTACCGGCTACACCTTC.

This clone showed up just once. This chain links TRBV7-2 with TRBJ2-1; 8 nucleotides match TRBD1. The length of the CDR3 is 15 residues. The V gene end was trimmed by 5 bases and the J gene end by 8 bases; junction bases not matched to a gene: 11. Germline loops: CDR1 SGHTA, CDR2 FQGNSA. CDR3 in DNA: TGTGCCAGCAGCACGAGGCAGGGGGCGAATGATGAGCAGTTCTTC. This gives the protein CASSTRQGANDEQFF. Using reference TRBV7-2 and TRBJ2-1 for the parts outside the CDR3, the full variable domain is GAGVSQSPSNKVTEKGKDVELRCDPISGHTALYWYRQSLGQGLEFLIYFQGNSAPDKSGLPSDRFSAERTGGSVSTLTIQRTQQEDSAVYLCASSTRQGANDEQFFGPGTRLTVL.

The genes are TRBV10-3 and TRBJ1-4; D is possibly TRBD1 (6 bases). Trimming left V 0 bases short and J 8 bases short, with 16 bases between. CDR3 size: 16 residues. The germline CDR1 and CDR2 sequences are ENHRY and SYGVKD. The CDR3 DNA reads TGTGCCATCAGTGAGTCGCTGGGGGACATAGCAGAAAAACTGTTTTTT. Amino acids: CAISESLGDIAEKLFF.

This chain links TRBV11-1 with TRBJ2-7, with 7 bases fitting TRBD1. V shed 7 bases, J shed 5 bases, and the junction held 11 bases outside the gene matches. Germline assignment: CDR1 SGHAT and CDR2 FQDESV (reference sequence). The CDR3 totals 14 residues. Written as DNA, the CDR3 is TGTGCCAGCAACGACCGAGACAGGGCGAACGAGCAGTACTTC. The encoded protein is CASNDRDRANEQYF.

The V gene is TRBV7-2, the J gene TRBJ1-2; 12 bases agree with TRBD1. The J segment lost 6 bases and the V segment lost 4 bases, leaving 3 bases of the junction unmatched. Germline V gene data show CDR1 as SGHTA and CDR2 as FQGNSA. The CDR3 runs 14 residues. CDR3 sequence (DNA): TGTGCCAGCAGCTCCGGGACAGGGGGCGATGGCTACACCTTC. Amino acids: CASSSGTGGDGYTF.

The rearrangement links TRBV4-3 to TRBJ2-5; the D gene is possibly TRBD2 (5 bases). Trimming removed 2 bases at V and 2 bases at J, with 12 bases between. Germline V gene data show CDR1 as LGHNA and CDR2 as YSLEER. This CDR3 comprises 15 residues. The CDR3 protein is CASSQFRGNQETQYF. CDR3 sequence (DNA): TGCGCCAGCAGCCAATTTCGAGGGAATCAAGAGACCCAGTACTTC.

The genes are TRBV27 and TRBJ1-2; 10 nucleotides match TRBD1. Trimming removed 5 bases from V and 10 bases from J; junction bases left unmatched: 13. The CDR3 is 15 residues long. Germline V gene data show CDR1 as MNHEY and CDR2 as SMNVEV (reference sequence). In DNA, the CDR3 is TGTGCCAGCAGTGGGACAGGGGTCAAGGACCGGGACTACACCTTC. Protein sequence: CASSGTGVKDRDYTF.

This chain uses TRBV30 with TRBJ1-6; 9 nucleotides align to TRBD1. This CDR3 is built from 16 residues. After removal of 2 bases from V and 10 bases from J, the junction contained 12 bases not matched to a gene. CDR1 GTSNPN and CDR2 SVGIG come from the germline V gene (reference sequence). The CDR3 protein is CAWSFTGTGLGSPLHF. The DNA for the CDR3 is TGTGCCTGGAGTTTCACCGGGACAGGGCTGGGATCACCCCTCCACTTT.

This clone was counted a single time. The sample carries other DNA sequences with the same CDR3. J is TRBJ1-2 and V is TRBV28, with D perhaps TRBD1 (5 bases). The germline V and J ends were trimmed by 4 bases and 4 bases, with 7 bases remaining between them. CDR1 MDHEN and CDR2 SYDVKM come from the germline V gene. This CDR3 has 12 residues. The CDR3 nucleotides read TGTGCCAGCAGTTGGGGGGGCTATGGCTACACCTTC. Protein product: CASSWGGYGYTF.

This clone was counted a single time. The chain carries TRBV10-3 and TRBJ2-7, with D possibly being TRBD1 (6 bases). Germline CDR1 is ENHRY and CDR2 is SYGVKD. V lost 0 bases and J lost 5, with 17 bases in between. There are 16 residues in the CDR3. The DNA for the CDR3 is TGTGCCATCAGTGAGTCCGTCGGGACAAGGCTTGACGAGCAGTACTTC. Its protein is CAISESVGTRLDEQYF.